Listed here are 8 T cell receptor beta chains from one sample, sequenced in a study of blood T cell repertoires in COVID-19. Assay used: immunoSEQ multiplex PCR; TCRdb lists only in-frame clones, some missing. The data hold 180,000 or so clones, with more than 85% observed a single time. Sequenced sample: PBMCs or T cells enriched from blood (not recorded which). The receptors here all came from a human donor with acute COVID-19. The donor label of this sample is uncertain.

This clone was observed a single time. The genes are TRBV5-6 and TRBJ2-5; 7 bases are shared with TRBD2. The germline gives CDR1 SGHDT, CDR2 YYEEEE. Germline trimming cut 3 bases from V and 1 base from J; bases unmatched to any gene: 12. CDR3 length equals 17 residues. CDR3 loop: CASSSTFNGGTQETQYF. As DNA, the CDR3 is TGTGCCAGCAGCTCGACCTTTAACGGGGGGACCCAAGAGACCCAGTACTTC.

This rearrangement joins TRBV5-8 to TRBJ2-5; perhaps TRBD2 as D (6 bases). The CDR3 totals 14 residues. CDR1 SGHTS and CDR2 YDEGEE come from the germline V gene. V dropped 1 base and J dropped 4 bases, with 11 bases sitting between them. The CDR3 region has the DNA TGTGCCAGCAGCTTGTTGGGGGGTGGAGAGACCCAGTACTTC. Its translation is CASSLLGGGETQYF.

CDR3 protein: CASSQEIEVEVYNEQFF. The CDR3 bases are TGCGCCAGCAGCCAAGAGATTGAAGTCGAGGTATACAATGAGCAGTTCTTC. V gene TRBV4-3 combines with J gene TRBJ2-1; D not resolved. The CDR3 has 17 residues. Germline values: CDR1 LGHNA, CDR2 YSLEER. Trimming took off 0 bases at V and 4 bases at J, with 16 bases between the two ends.

The rearrangement uses TRBV5-5 and TRBJ2-1, with D perhaps TRBD1 (6 bases). Germline V gives CDR1 SGHKS, CDR2 YYEKEE (reference sequence). The CDR3 extends over 13 amino acids. Trimming took off 2 bases at V and 5 bases at J, with 8 bases between the two ends. CDR3 region: CASSFRGNNEQFF. The CDR3 DNA reads TGTGCCAGCAGCTTCAGGGGAAACAATGAGCAGTTCTTC. Full variable domain (remainder filled in from reference TRBV5-5 and TRBJ2-1): DAGVTQSPTHLIKTRGQQVTLRCSPISGHKSVSWYQQVLGQGPQFIFQYYEKEERGRGNFPDRFSARQFPNYSSELNVNALLLGDSALYLCASSFRGNNEQFFGPGTRLTVL.

The chain recombines TRBV4-1 with TRBJ1-2, with 10 bases matching TRBD1. The CDR3 extends over 15 amino acids. CDR1 and CDR2 (germline): MGHRA, YSYEKL. Trimming removed 2 bases from V and 7 bases from J; junction bases left unmatched: 7. CDR3 protein: CASSQRQGALGGYTF. CDR3 nucleotide sequence: TGCGCCAGCAGCCAACGACAGGGGGCTCTAGGTGGCTACACCTTC.

This rearrangement joins TRBV19 to TRBJ1-5, with TRBD1 matching 8 bases. Looked up from germline, CDR1 is LNHDA and CDR2 is SQIVND (reference sequence). Trimming removed 8 bases from V and 5 bases from J; junction bases left unmatched: 8. This CDR3 region has 14 residues. The CDR3 bases are TGTGCCAGTCGAAGACAGGGGAGAGATCAGCCCCAGCATTTT. As protein: CASRRQGRDQPQHF. The variable domain in full, completed from reference TRBV19 and TRBJ1-5, reads DGGITQSPKYLFRKEGQNVTLSCEQNLNHDAMYWYRQDPGQGLRLIYYSQIVNDFQKGDIAEGYSVSREKKESFPLTVTSAQKNPTAFYLCASRRQGRDQPQHFGDGTRLSIL.

This clone was recorded only once. This chain uses TRBV11-3 with TRBJ2-1; 11 positions match TRBD1. The length of the CDR3 is 15 residues. V dropped 3 bases and J dropped 11; count of bases not matched to a gene: 9. Germline CDR1 SGHNT, CDR2 YENEEA. The CDR3 DNA reads as TGTGCCAGCAGCTTTGGACAGGGGGCCATAAGAAAGCAGTTCTTC. Translating it yields CASSFGQGAIRKQFF.

CDR3 sequence (DNA): TGCGCCAGCAGCCCTGGACAGTTCCTCTCTGGAAACACCATATATTTT. As protein: CASSPGQFLSGNTIYF. This rearrangement joins TRBV5-1 to TRBJ1-3, with a tentative D call TRBD1 (6 bases). The V and J ends lost 4 bases and 0 bases respectively, with 14 bases between them. Germline V lookup: CDR1 SGHRS, CDR2 YFSETQ. This CDR3 is built from 16 residues.